This is a list of T cell receptor beta chains from one sample in a study of blood T cell repertoires in COVID-19. Profiled with immunoSEQ multiplex PCR; TCRdb holds only in-frame clones, not every one. The table has 130,000 to 150,000 clones, approximately 80% seen once. Sequences were obtained from peripheral blood. These receptors all stem from a human donor in a cohort sampled during active COVID-19. The CDR3 runs from the conserved cysteine through the conserved F or W. Each record gives: V gene, clone size, J gene, D gene, CDR3 protein, CDR3 DNA. D genes are given only for firm matches. Clone size is given for some rows only: seen once, a few or many times, or a class if the clone is expanded.

V: TRBV5-4; size: -; J: TRBJ2-1; D: -; CDR3: CASSLGGGRYNEQFF; DNA: TGTGCCAGCAGCTTGGGTGGGGGCCGCTACAATGAGCAGTTCTTC
V: TRBV5-1; size: -; J: TRBJ2-7; D: -; CDR3: CASSLDSGGLPYEQYF; DNA: TGCGCCAGCAGCTTGGATTCTGGGGGCCTGCCCTACGAGCAGTACTTC
V: TRBV4-3; size: once; J: TRBJ1-2; D: -; CDR3: CASSHQGRRNYGYTF; DNA: TGCGCCAGCAGCCATCAGGGTCGGAGAAACTATGGCTACACCTTC
V: TRBV28; size: -; J: TRBJ2-6; D: TRBD1; CDR3: CAIRPLGGGANVLTF; DNA: TGTGCCATAAGACCACTAGGGGGCGGGGCCAACGTCCTGACTTTC
V: TRBV28; size: -; J: TRBJ1-3; D: TRBD1; CDR3: CASSVFQGARSGNTIYF; DNA: TGTGCCAGCAGTGTATTTCAGGGGGCACGCTCTGGAAACACCATATATTTT
V: TRBV27; size: -; J: TRBJ2-6; D: -; CDR3: CASSYRGSGANVLTF; DNA: TGTGCCAGCAGTTATAGGGGTTCTGGGGCCAACGTCCTGACTTTC
V: TRBV5-1; size: -; J: TRBJ2-2; D: TRBD1; CDR3: CASKRTGADPNTGELFF; DNA: TGCGCCAGCAAGCGGACAGGGGCCGACCCGAACACCGGGGAGCTGTTTTTT
V: TRBV10-2; size: -; J: TRBJ2-1; D: TRBD2; CDR3: CASRASGTGSYNEQFF; DNA: TGCGCCAGCAGGGCTAGCGGGACCGGCTCCTACAATGAGCAGTTCTTC
V: TRBV9; size: few; J: TRBJ2-3; D: -; CDR3: CASSVVARGDTQYF; DNA: TGTGCCAGCAGCGTAGTTGCCCGAGGAGATACGCAGTATTTT
V: TRBV7-6; size: -; J: TRBJ2-5; D: TRBD1; CDR3: CASSSDTHRQGEETQYF; DNA: TGTGCCAGCAGCTCCGATACCCATCGACAGGGGGAAGAGACCCAGTACTTC
V: TRBV28; size: -; J: TRBJ2-7; D: -; CDR3: CASGRVNRYEQYF; DNA: TGTGCCAGCGGCCGGGTCAACCGCTACGAGCAGTACTTC
V: TRBV5-6; size: few; J: TRBJ2-7; D: -; CDR3: CASSLRGRGSQGQYF; DNA: TGTGCCAGCAGCTTACGGGGCAGGGGATCACAGGGCCAGTACTTC
V: TRBV14; size: -; J: TRBJ2-3; D: TRBD2; CDR3: CASSQGLADNTDTQYF; DNA: TGTGCCAGCAGCCAAGGGCTAGCGGACAACACAGATACGCAGTATTTT
V: TRBV7-2; size: -; J: TRBJ1-2; D: TRBD1; CDR3: CASSLGTGGEGGYTF; DNA: TGTGCCAGCAGCTTAGGGACAGGGGGCGAGGGTGGCTACACCTTC
V: TRBV28; size: -; J: TRBJ2-3; D: TRBD2; CDR3: CASSLSAGGLTDTQYF; DNA: TGTGCCAGCAGTTTATCGGCGGGAGGGCTGACAGATACGCAGTATTTT
V: TRBV29-1; size: -; J: TRBJ2-7; D: TRBD1; CDR3: CSVVPRPGGSYEQYF; DNA: TGCAGCGTTGTCCCGCGGCCAGGGGGCTCCTACGAGCAGTACTTC
V: TRBV7-9; size: -; J: TRBJ1-4; D: TRBD1; CDR3: CASSHRGLGEKLFF; DNA: TGTGCCAGCAGCCACAGGGGGCTGGGTGAAAAACTGTTTTTT
V: TRBV27; size: -; J: TRBJ1-5; D: -; CDR3: CASSLGGPLGNQPQHF; DNA: TGTGCCAGCAGTTTGGGGGGGCCCCTGGGGAATCAGCCCCAGCATTTT
V: TRBV27; size: -; J: TRBJ2-2; D: TRBD2; CDR3: CASSYLAGGTGELFF; DNA: TGTGCCAGCAGTTACCTAGCGGGAGGCACCGGGGAGCTGTTTTTT
V: TRBV7-9; size: -; J: TRBJ2-5; D: TRBD1; CDR3: CASSRGTGTETQYF; DNA: TGTGCCAGCAGCCGCGGGACAGGGACGGAGACCCAGTACTTC
V: TRBV2; size: -; J: TRBJ2-3; D: TRBD1; CDR3: CASSGSGGFSADTQYF; DNA: TGTGCCAGCAGTGGATCAGGGGGCTTTAGCGCAGATACGCAGTATTTT
V: TRBV11-2; size: few; J: TRBJ1-4; D: TRBD1; CDR3: CASSLAWGTGDEKLFF; DNA: TGTGCCAGCAGCTTAGCTTGGGGAACAGGGGATGAAAAACTGTTTTTT
V: TRBV23-1; size: -; J: TRBJ2-2; D: TRBD1; CDR3: CASINRGRPGELFF; DNA: TGCGCCAGCATCAACAGGGGGCGTCCCGGGGAGCTGTTTTTT
V: TRBV18; size: -; J: TRBJ1-1; D: -; CDR3: CASSPGEGRLNTEAFF; DNA: TGTGCCAGCTCACCTGGGGAGGGACGGCTGAACACTGAAGCTTTCTTT
V: TRBV7-9; size: -; J: TRBJ2-3; D: TRBD1; CDR3: CASSQGTGGQADTQYF; DNA: TGTGCCAGCAGCCAAGGGACAGGGGGCCAGGCAGATACGCAGTATTTT
V: TRBV18; size: -; J: TRBJ1-4; D: -; CDR3: CASSPDSQRGEKLFF; DNA: TGTGCCAGCTCACCGGACAGTCAGAGGGGTGAAAAACTGTTTTTT
V: TRBV11-1; size: -; J: TRBJ2-5; D: -; CDR3: CASSLGRGQETQYF; DNA: TGTGCCAGCAGCTTGGGTAGGGGCCAAGAGACCCAGTACTTC
V: TRBV28; size: -; J: TRBJ2-7; D: -; CDR3: CASSNPGQSRYEQYF; DNA: TGTGCCAGCAGCAACCCCGGACAGTCGCGCTACGAGCAGTACTTC
V: TRBV4-3; size: -; J: TRBJ1-4; D: TRBD1; CDR3: CASSHDRGANEKLFF; DNA: TGCGCCAGCAGCCACGACAGGGGCGCTAATGAAAAACTGTTTTTT
V: TRBV29-1; size: -; J: TRBJ1-2; D: -; CDR3: CSVIQGPYGYTF; DNA: TGCAGCGTTATACAGGGCCCCTATGGCTACACCTTC
V: TRBV6-2/TRBV6-3; size: -; J: TRBJ2-1; D: -; CDR3: CASSSLAGRVRHHEQFF; DNA: TGTGCCAGCAGTTCCCTAGCCGGGCGCGTACGTCACCATGAGCAGTTCTTC
V: TRBV19; size: few; J: TRBJ2-1; D: TRBD2; CDR3: CASIPGLAGDNEQFF; DNA: TGTGCCAGTATCCCGGGACTAGCGGGAGACAATGAGCAGTTCTTC
V: TRBV7-2; size: once; J: TRBJ2-7; D: -; CDR3: CASGPWGGTPYEQYF; DNA: TGTGCCAGCGGACCGTGGGGCGGGACTCCCTACGAGCAGTACTTC
V: TRBV18; size: once; J: TRBJ1-2; D: TRBD1; CDR3: CASSPDFTGTVNGYTF; DNA: TGTGCCAGCTCACCGGATTTTACCGGGACAGTAAATGGCTACACCTTC
V: TRBV5-8; size: -; J: TRBJ2-1; D: TRBD2; CDR3: CASSLGLAGYVFNEQFF; DNA: TGTGCCAGCAGCTTGGGACTAGCGGGGTATGTCTTCAATGAGCAGTTCTTC
V: TRBV6-5; size: once; J: TRBJ2-7; D: -; CDR3: CATRNGGSVGNEQYF; DNA: TGTGCCACTCGGAACGGGGGATCTGTCGGAAACGAGCAGTACTTC
V: TRBV5-1; size: once; J: TRBJ1-4; D: -; CDR3: CASSLDRESEKLFF; DNA: TGCGCCAGCAGCTTGGACAGGGAAAGTGAAAAACTGTTTTTT
V: TRBV27; size: few; J: TRBJ2-1; D: TRBD2; CDR3: CASRPRLAGNNEQFF; DNA: TGTGCCAGCAGACCCCGACTAGCGGGTAACAATGAGCAGTTCTTC
V: TRBV28; size: -; J: TRBJ2-7; D: -; CDR3: CASSLISQGPSSYEQYF; DNA: TGTGCCAGCAGTTTAATATCTCAGGGGCCCAGCTCCTACGAGCAGTACTTC
V: TRBV28; size: -; J: TRBJ2-7; D: TRBD2; CDR3: CASSLVWGVSGSSYEQYF; DNA: TGTGCCAGCAGTTTAGTGTGGGGAGTTAGCGGGAGCTCCTACGAGCAGTACTTC
V: TRBV4-3; size: -; J: TRBJ2-5; D: -; CDR3: CASSQVVQDPKTQYF; DNA: TGCGCCAGCAGCCAAGTCGTCCAGGATCCGAAGACCCAGTACTTC
V: TRBV7-2; size: -; J: TRBJ2-1; D: TRBD2; CDR3: CASSRLKSGTSGRVGEQFF; DNA: TGTGCCAGCAGCCGCTTAAAATCTGGAACTAGCGGGAGAGTGGGTGAGCAGTTCTTC
V: TRBV18; size: -; J: TRBJ1-1; D: TRBD1; CDR3: CASSPRQGNTEAFF; DNA: TGTGCCAGCTCACCACGACAGGGGAACACTGAAGCTTTCTTT
V: TRBV5-4; size: -; J: TRBJ2-7; D: TRBD1; CDR3: CASSSRDRGLYEQYF; DNA: TGTGCCAGCAGCTCTCGGGACAGGGGGCTCTACGAGCAGTACTTC
V: TRBV27; size: -; J: TRBJ1-5; D: -; CDR3: CASSFWQERNQPQHF; DNA: TGTGCCAGCAGTTTCTGGCAGGAACGCAATCAGCCCCAGCATTTT
V: TRBV11-2; size: -; J: TRBJ2-7; D: -; CDR3: CASSGLTYEQYF; DNA: TGTGCCAGCAGCGGACTTACCTACGAGCAGTACTTC
V: TRBV4-2; size: -; J: TRBJ2-1; D: TRBD2; CDR3: CASSRPPPTSGNEQFF; DNA: TGTGCCAGCAGCCGCCCTCCCCCGACTAGCGGAAATGAGCAGTTCTTC
V: TRBV27; size: few; J: TRBJ2-7; D: TRBD1; CDR3: CASSSNRGLGYEQYF; DNA: TGTGCCAGCAGTTCCAACAGGGGGCTCGGCTACGAGCAGTACTTC
V: TRBV3-1/TRBV3-2; size: -; J: TRBJ2-6; D: -; CDR3: CASRRQSSGANVLTF; DNA: TGTGCCAGCAGGCGACAGAGCTCTGGGGCCAACGTCCTGACTTTC
V: TRBV3-1/TRBV3-2; size: -; J: TRBJ2-7; D: -; CDR3: CASSQVVHEQYF; DNA: TGTGCCAGCAGCCAAGTAGTCCACGAGCAGTACTTC
V: TRBV28; size: -; J: TRBJ2-7; D: TRBD2; CDR3: CASSLPGLAGPYEQYF; DNA: TGTGCCAGCAGTTTGCCTGGGCTAGCGGGACCCTACGAGCAGTACTTC
V: TRBV7-8; size: -; J: TRBJ2-7; D: -; CDR3: CASSPQDGIKIYF; DNA: TGTGCCAGCAGCCCCCAGGATGGAATTAAAATTTACTTC
V: TRBV11-1; size: -; J: TRBJ2-1; D: TRBD2; CDR3: CASSPGTSGFNEQFF; DNA: TGTGCCAGCAGCCCCGGGACTAGCGGTTTCAATGAGCAGTTCTTC
V: TRBV2; size: -; J: TRBJ2-7; D: TRBD2; CDR3: CASSGLAGPASYEQYF; DNA: TGTGCCAGCAGTGGGTTAGCGGGACCAGCCTCCTACGAGCAGTACTTC
V: TRBV5-1; size: -; J: TRBJ2-2; D: -; CDR3: CASSLEQANTGELFF; DNA: TGCGCCAGCAGCTTGGAACAGGCTAACACCGGGGAGCTGTTTTTT